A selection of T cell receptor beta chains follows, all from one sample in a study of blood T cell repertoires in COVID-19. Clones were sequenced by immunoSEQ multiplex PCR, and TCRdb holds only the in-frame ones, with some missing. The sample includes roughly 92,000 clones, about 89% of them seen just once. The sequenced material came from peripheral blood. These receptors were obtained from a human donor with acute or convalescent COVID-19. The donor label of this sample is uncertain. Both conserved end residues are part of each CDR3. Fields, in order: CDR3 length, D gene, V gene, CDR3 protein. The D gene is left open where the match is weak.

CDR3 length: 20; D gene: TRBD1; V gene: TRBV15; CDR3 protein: CATSRDGSGGESPLGNEQFF
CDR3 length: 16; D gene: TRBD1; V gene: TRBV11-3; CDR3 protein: CASSLDDRGRENIQYF
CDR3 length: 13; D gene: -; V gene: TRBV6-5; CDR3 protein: CASSRRGASEQYF
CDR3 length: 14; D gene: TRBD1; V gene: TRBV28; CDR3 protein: CAALRQGTIYGYTF
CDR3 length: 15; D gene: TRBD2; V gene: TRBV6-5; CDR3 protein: CASRLPGGSYNEQFF
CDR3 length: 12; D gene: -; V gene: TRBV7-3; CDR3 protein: CASSSQGNEQFF
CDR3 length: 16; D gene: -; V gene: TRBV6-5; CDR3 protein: CASSYSSGRLAGTIYF
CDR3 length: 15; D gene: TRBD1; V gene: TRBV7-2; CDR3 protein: CASSLETGYNYGYTF
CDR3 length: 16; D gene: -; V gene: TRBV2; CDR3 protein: CASSEGQPSSYNEQFF
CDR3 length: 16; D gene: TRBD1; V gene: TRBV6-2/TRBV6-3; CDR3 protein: CASSPDRGHRNYGYTF
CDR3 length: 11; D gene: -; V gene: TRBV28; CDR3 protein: CASRENYEQYF
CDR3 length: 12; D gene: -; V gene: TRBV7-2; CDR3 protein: CASSPSTDTQYF
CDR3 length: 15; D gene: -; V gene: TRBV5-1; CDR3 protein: CASRQVLLNTGELFF
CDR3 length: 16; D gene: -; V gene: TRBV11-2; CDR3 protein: CASSLDSQVRQETQYF
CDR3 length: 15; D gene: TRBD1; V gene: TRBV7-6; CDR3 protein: CASSPGTGVTYEQYF
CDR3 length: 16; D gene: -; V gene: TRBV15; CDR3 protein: CATSRRLQGGTGELFF
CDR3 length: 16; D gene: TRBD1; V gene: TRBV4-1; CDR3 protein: CASSLTSGQGTDTQYF
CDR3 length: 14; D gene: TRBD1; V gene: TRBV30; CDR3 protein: CASTGTGRIYEQYF
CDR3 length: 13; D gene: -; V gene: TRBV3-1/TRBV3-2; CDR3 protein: CASSPTGKVGAFF
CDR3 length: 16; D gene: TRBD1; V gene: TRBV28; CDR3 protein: CASSSPTTGGSQPQHF
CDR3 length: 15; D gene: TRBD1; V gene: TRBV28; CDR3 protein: CASRGQGGSNQPQHF
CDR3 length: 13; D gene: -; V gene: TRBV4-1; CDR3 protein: CASSRRENTEAFF
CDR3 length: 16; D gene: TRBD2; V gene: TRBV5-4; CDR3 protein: CASSGTPGLAQETQYF
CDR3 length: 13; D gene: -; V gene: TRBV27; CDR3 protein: CASSSRPYNEQFF